The 10 T cell receptor beta chains presented below share a single source sample, sequenced in a study of PD-1 blockade in classical Hodgkin lymphoma. This sample's time point: cycle 4 day 1 (C4D1), after five to seven weeks of nivolumab. Autologous stem cell transplantation was followed by relapse in every patient, and brentuximab vedotin exposure varied. Generated by immunoSEQ multiplex PCR, the TCRdb table keeps only in-frame clones and is missing some. The table records tens of thousands of clones, roughly 89% of them present only once. Material: peripheral blood mononuclear cells (PBMCs), obtained before the fourth cycle of nivolumab. These receptor sequences come from a human donor with classical Hodgkin lymphoma.

The CDR3 DNA is TGCGCCAGCAGGGGGGGTAGGGAAGAGACCTTC. Translating it yields CASRGGREETF. The chain couples TRBV10-2 to TRBJ1-2; tentative D call: TRBD1 (5 bases). The ends were cut back, 6 bases at V and 14 bases at J, with 16 bases in the middle. Germline V CDR1 and CDR2: WSHSY, SAAADI. The CDR3 is made up of 11 amino acids.

V and J are TRBV7-8 and TRBJ1-6, with D unclear. V shed 5 bases and J shed 0 bases, with 8 bases lying between them. The germline gives CDR1 SGHVS, CDR2 FQNEAQ. The CDR3 is 15 amino acids. DNA of the CDR3: TGTGCCAGCAGCGCACCTAGCTCCTATAATTCACCCCTCCACTTT. This codes for CASSAPSSYNSPLHF.

This clone appeared a single time. The CDR3 loop is CASSQGGTYPYEQYF. DNA for the CDR3: TGCGCCAGCAGCCAAGGCGGTACCTACCCCTACGAGCAGTACTTC. This chain uses TRBV4-1 with TRBJ2-7; no definite D call. Germline assignment: CDR1 MGHRA and CDR2 YSYEKL. V was trimmed by 1 base and J by 2 bases, leaving 12 bases between them. The CDR3 spans 15 residues.

The chain uses TRBV30 and TRBJ2-4, with a weak D call TRBD2 (5 bases). Per germline, CDR1 GTSNPN and CDR2 SVGIG (reference sequence). Between the trimmed V and J ends, which lost 4 bases and 3 bases, there was a span of 13 bases. The CDR3 loop spans 14 amino acids. The CDR3 DNA sequence: TGTGCCTGGAATCCGAGGGTACTCAAAAACATTCAGTACTTC. It specifies CAWNPRVLKNIQYF.

The chain carries TRBV5-4 and TRBJ2-1; D might be TRBD1 (5 bases). With 4 bases removed from V and 7 bases from J, the gap between germline ends came to 12 bases. CDR3 length equals 13 residues. Germline V gene lookup returns CDR1 SGHNT and CDR2 YYREEE (reference sequence). The CDR3 region is CASSGIQGNEQFF. The CDR3 nucleotides read TGTGCCAGCAGCGGGATCCAGGGTAATGAGCAGTTCTTC.

This sequence joins TRBV19 and TRBJ2-7, with 8 nucleotides matching TRBD2. The CDR3 loop spans 15 amino acids. Germline V gene data show CDR1 as LNHDA and CDR2 as SQIVND (reference sequence). The trim removed 2 bases at V and 2 bases at J, leaving 5 bases unmatched. CDR3 region: CASSIKRGFPYEQYF. Written as DNA, the CDR3 is TGTGCCAGTAGTATAAAGCGGGGGTTCCCCTACGAGCAGTACTTC.

The V call is TRBV4-1, the J call TRBJ2-1, with TRBD2 matching 9 bases. The CDR3 loop spans 17 amino acids. Germline V gene lookup returns CDR1 MGHRA and CDR2 YSYEKL. V trimming: 0 bases; J trimming: 8 bases; junction bases outside the gene matches: 11. The CDR3 DNA reads as TGCGCCAGCAGCCAAGAAGGGCCAGCGGGGGGTCAGGATGAGCAGTTCTTC. Amino acids: CASSQEGPAGGQDEQFF.

The CDR3 region has the DNA TGTGCCAGTAGTATTAGTTTAAGGCGGGGGGGAAGTACGCAGTATTTT. This gives the protein CASSISLRRGGSTQYF. The chain combines TRBV19 with TRBJ2-3, with 9 bases identical to TRBD2. The CDR3 covers 16 residues. Looked up from germline, CDR1 is LNHDA and CDR2 is SQIVND (reference sequence). V was pared by 3 bases and J by 8 bases, with 12 bases of the junction left unmatched.

This clone appeared a single time. The V and J genes are TRBV27 and TRBJ2-5; TRBD2 matches at 7 bases. The CDR3 is 16 amino acids. CDR1 and CDR2 (germline): MNHEY, SMNVEV (reference sequence). Trimming took 8 bases from V and 1 from J; bases not matched to a gene: 13. CDR3 coding DNA: TGTGCCAGCCGTCGGAAGCGGGACCTACTCCAAGAGACCCAGTACTTC. Its protein product is CASRRKRDLLQETQYF.

The chain's CDR3 is CASSVGRGRDEQFF. DNA for the CDR3: TGTGCCAGCAGCGTAGGAAGGGGGAGAGATGAGCAGTTCTTC. The rearrangement joins TRBV9 to TRBJ2-1; the D gene is possibly TRBD1 (6 bases). CDR3 length equals 14 residues. Germline V gene sequence: CDR1 SGDLS, CDR2 YYNGEE. V lost 0 bases and J lost 8, with 12 bases in between. The full variable domain, in which reference TRBV9 and TRBJ2-1 provide the parts outside the CDR3, is DSGVTQTPKHLITATGQRVTLRCSPRSGDLSVYWYQQSLDQGLQFLIQYYNGEERAKGNILERFSAQQFPDLHSELNLSSLELGDSALYFCASSVGRGRDEQFFGPGTRLTVL.